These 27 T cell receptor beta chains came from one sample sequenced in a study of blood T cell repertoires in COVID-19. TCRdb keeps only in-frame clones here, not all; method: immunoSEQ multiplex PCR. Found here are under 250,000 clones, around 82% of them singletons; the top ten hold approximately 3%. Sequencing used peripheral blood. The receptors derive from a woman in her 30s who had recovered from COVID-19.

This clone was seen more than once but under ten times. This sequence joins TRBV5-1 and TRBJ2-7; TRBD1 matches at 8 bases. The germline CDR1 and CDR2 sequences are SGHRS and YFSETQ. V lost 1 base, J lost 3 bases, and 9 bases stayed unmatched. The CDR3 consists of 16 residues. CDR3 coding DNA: TGCGCCAGCAGCTTGAGTACAGGGGGTAAGGTCTACGAGCAGTACTTC. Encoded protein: CASSLSTGGKVYEQYF. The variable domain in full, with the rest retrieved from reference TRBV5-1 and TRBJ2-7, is KAGVTQTPRYLIKTRGQQVTLSCSPISGHRSVSWYQQTPGQGLQFLFEYFSETQRNKGNFPGRFSGRQFSNSRSEMNVSTLELGDSALYLCASSLSTGGKVYEQYFGPGTRLTVT.

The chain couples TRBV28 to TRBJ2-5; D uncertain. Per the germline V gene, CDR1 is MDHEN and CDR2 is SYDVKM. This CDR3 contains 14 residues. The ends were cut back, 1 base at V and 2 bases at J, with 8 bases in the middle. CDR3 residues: CASSLSSSQETQYF. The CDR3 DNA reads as TGTGCCAGCAGTTTATCTAGTTCTCAAGAGACCCAGTACTTC.

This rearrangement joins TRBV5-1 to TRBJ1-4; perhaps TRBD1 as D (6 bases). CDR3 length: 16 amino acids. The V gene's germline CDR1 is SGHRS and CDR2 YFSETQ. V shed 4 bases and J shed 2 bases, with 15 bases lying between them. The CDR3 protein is CASSLIQTGTNEKLFF. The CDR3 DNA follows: TGCGCCAGCAGCCTGATCCAAACAGGGACTAATGAAAAACTGTTTTTT.

DNA for the CDR3: TGTGCCAGCAGCCCCATTAGCGGGAAAGGCTACAATGAGCAGTTCTTC. Translation gives CASSPISGKGYNEQFF. The genes are TRBV13 and TRBJ2-1, with TRBD2 matching over 8 bases. From germline, CDR1 is PRHDT and CDR2 FYEKMQ (reference sequence). The CDR3 runs to 16 residues. Trimming took 5 bases from V and 3 from J; bases not matched to a gene: 9.

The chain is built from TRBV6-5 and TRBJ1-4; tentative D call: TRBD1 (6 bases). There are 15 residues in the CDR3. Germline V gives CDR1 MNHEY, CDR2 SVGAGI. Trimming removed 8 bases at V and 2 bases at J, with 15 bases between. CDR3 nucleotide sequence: TGTGCCAGCGCCCCCTGGACAGTGACTAATGAAAAACTGTTTTTT. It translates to CASAPWTVTNEKLFF.

The chain's CDR3 is CASSFPGSGYTF. The CDR3 DNA follows: TGTGCCAGCAGTTTTCCGGGATCGGGCTACACCTTC. The V call is TRBV12-3 or TRBV12-4, the J call TRBJ1-2; no clear D. Between the trimmed V and J ends, which lost 3 bases and 8 bases, there was a span of 10 bases. The CDR3 contains 12 residues.

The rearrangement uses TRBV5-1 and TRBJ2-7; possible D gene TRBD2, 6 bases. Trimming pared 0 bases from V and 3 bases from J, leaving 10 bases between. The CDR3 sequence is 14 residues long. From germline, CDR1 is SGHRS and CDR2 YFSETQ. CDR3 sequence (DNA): TGCGCCAGCAGCTTGGATCTAGCGAACTACGAGCAGTACTTC. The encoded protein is CASSLDLANYEQYF.

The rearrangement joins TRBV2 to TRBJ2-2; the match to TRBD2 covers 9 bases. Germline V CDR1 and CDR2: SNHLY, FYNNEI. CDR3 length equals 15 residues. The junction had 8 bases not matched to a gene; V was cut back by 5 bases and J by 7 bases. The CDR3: CASSSKLAGVGELFF. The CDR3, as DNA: TGTGCCAGCAGTTCAAAATTAGCGGGAGTCGGGGAGCTGTTTTTT.

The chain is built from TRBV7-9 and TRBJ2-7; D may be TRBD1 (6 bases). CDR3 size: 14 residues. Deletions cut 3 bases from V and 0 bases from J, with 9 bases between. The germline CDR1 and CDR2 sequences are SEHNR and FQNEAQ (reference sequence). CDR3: CASSLTGDSYEQYF. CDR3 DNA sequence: TGTGCCAGCAGCTTGACAGGCGACTCCTACGAGCAGTACTTC.

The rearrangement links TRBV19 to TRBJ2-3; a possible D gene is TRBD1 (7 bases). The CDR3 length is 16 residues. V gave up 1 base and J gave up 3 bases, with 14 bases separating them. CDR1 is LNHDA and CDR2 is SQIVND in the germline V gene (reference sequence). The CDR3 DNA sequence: TGTGCCAGTAGTATAGCGGGTCCAGGGGGGACAGATACGCAGTATTTT. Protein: CASSIAGPGGTDTQYF.

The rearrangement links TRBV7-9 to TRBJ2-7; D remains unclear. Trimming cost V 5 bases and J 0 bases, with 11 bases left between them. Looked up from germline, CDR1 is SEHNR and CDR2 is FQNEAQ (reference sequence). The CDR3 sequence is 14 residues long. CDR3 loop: CASSPETLSYEQYF. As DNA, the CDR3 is TGTGCCAGCAGCCCAGAGACTCTCTCCTACGAGCAGTACTTC. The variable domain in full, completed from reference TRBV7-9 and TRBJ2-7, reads DTGVSQNPRHKITKRGQNVTFRCDPISEHNRLYWYRQTLGQGPEFLTYFQNEAQLEKSRLLSDRFSAERPKGSFSTLEIQRTEQGDSAMYLCASSPETLSYEQYFGPGTRLTVT.

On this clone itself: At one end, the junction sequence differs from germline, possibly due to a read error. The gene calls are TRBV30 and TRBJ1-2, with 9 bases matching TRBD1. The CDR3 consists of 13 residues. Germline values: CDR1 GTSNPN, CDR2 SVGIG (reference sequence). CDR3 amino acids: CAWSVNPGQGDLF. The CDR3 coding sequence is TGTGCCTGGAGTGTAAATCCGGGACAGGGAGACCTCTTC.

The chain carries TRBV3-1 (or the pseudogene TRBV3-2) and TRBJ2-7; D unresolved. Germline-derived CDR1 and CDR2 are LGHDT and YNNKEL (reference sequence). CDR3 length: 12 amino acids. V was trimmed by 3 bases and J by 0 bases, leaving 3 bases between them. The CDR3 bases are TGTGCCAGCAGCCACAGCTCCTACGAGCAGTACTTC. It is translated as CASSHSSYEQYF.

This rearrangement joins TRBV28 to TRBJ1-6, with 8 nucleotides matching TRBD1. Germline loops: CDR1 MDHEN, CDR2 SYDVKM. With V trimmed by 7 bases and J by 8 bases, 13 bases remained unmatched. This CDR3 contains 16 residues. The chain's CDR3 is CASTGGTNRGDSPLHF. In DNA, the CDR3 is TGTGCCAGCACCGGGGGTACGAACAGGGGGGATTCACCCCTCCACTTT. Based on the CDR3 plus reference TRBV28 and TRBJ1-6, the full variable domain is DVKVTQSSRYLVKRTGEKVFLECVQDMDHENMFWYRQDPGLGLRLIYFSYDVKMKEKGDIPEGYSVSREKKERFSLILESASTNQTSMYLCASTGGTNRGDSPLHFGNGTRLTVT.

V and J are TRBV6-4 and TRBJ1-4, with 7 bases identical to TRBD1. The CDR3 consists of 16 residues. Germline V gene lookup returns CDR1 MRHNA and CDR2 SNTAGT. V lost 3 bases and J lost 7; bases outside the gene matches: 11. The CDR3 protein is CASSEKEGAGGEKLFF. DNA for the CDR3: TGTGCCAGCAGTGAAAAGGAGGGGGCGGGCGGTGAAAAACTGTTTTTT.

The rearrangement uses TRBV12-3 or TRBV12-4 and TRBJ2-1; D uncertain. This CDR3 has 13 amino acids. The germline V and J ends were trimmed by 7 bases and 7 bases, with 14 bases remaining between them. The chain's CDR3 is CASNPILGNEQFF. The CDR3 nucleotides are TGTGCCAGCAACCCTATACTCGGGAATGAGCAGTTCTTC.

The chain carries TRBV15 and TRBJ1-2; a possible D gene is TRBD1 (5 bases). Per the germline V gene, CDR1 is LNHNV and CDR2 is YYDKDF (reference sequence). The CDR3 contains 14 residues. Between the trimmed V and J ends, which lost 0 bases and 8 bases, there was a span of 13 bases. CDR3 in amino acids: CATSRDLGQGGYTF. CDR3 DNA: TGTGCCACCAGCAGAGATCTAGGACAAGGCGGCTACACCTTC. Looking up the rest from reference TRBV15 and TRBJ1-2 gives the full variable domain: DAMVIQNPRYQVTQFGKPVTLSCSQTLNHNVMYWYQQKSSQAPKLLFHYYDKDFNNEADTPDNFQSRRPNTSFCFLDIRSPGLGDTAMYLCATSRDLGQGGYTFGSGTRLTVV.

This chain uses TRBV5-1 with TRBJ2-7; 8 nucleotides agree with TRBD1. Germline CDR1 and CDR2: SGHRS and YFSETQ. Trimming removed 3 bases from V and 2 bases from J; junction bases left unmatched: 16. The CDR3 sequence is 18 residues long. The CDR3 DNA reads TGCGCCAGCAGCTCCCCAATAAAGACAGGGGATCCAGCCTACGAGCAGTACTTC. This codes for CASSSPIKTGDPAYEQYF.

Written as DNA, the CDR3 is TGCAGCGTTGAACCTGGGGGCCTTGGCACTGAAGCTTTCTTT. Its translation is CSVEPGGLGTEAFF. The rearrangement uses TRBV29-1 and TRBJ1-1; perhaps TRBD1 as D (6 bases). The CDR3 has 14 amino acids. Trimming shortened V by 2 bases and J by 4 bases, and 14 bases separated the two germline ends. Germline-derived CDR1 and CDR2 are SQVTM and ANQGSEA.

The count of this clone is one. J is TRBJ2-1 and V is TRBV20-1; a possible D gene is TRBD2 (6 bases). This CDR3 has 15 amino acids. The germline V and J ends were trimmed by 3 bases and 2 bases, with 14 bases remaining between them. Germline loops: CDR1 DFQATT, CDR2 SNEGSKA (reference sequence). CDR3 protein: CSASTSWVTYNEQFF. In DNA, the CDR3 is TGCAGTGCTAGTACTAGCTGGGTTACCTACAATGAGCAGTTCTTC.

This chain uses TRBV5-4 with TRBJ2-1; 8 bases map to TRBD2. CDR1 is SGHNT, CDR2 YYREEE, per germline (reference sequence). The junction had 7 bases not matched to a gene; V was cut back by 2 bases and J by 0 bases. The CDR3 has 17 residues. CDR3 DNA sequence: TGTGCCAGCAGCTTCGCAGTGCGGGAGGCCTCCTACAATGAGCAGTTCTTC. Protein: CASSFAVREASYNEQFF.

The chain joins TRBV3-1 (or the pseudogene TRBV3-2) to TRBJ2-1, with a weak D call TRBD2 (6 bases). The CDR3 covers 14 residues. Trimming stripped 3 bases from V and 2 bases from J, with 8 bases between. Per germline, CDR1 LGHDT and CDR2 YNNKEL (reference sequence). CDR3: CASSQRDPYNEQFF. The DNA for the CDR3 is TGTGCCAGCAGCCAGCGGGATCCCTACAATGAGCAGTTCTTC.

The CDR3 reads CASSVASLGAEAFF. The CDR3 DNA reads as TGTGCCAGCAGCGTAGCTAGTCTAGGGGCTGAAGCTTTCTTT. The J gene is TRBJ1-1, the V gene TRBV9; D might be TRBD1 (5 bases). The CDR3 loop spans 14 amino acids. The V and J ends lost 0 bases and 6 bases respectively, with 12 bases between them. Germline CDR1 reads SGDLS; CDR2 reads YYNGEE.

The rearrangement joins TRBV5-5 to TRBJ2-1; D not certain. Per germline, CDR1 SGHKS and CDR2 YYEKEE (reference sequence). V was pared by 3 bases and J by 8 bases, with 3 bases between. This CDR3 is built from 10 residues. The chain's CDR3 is CASSSYEQFF. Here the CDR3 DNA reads TGTGCCAGCAGCTCATATGAGCAGTTCTTC.

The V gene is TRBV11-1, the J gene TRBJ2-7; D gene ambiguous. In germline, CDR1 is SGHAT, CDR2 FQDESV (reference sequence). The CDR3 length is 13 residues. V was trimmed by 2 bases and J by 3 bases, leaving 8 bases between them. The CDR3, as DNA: TGTGCCAGCAGCTTACGTGTCCTCTACGAGCAGTACTTC. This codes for CASSLRVLYEQYF.

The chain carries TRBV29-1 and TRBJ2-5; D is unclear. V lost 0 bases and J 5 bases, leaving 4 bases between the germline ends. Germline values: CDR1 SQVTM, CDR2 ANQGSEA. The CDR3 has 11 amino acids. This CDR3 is CSVEEEETQYF. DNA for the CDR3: TGCAGCGTTGAAGAGGAGGAGACCCAGTACTTC.

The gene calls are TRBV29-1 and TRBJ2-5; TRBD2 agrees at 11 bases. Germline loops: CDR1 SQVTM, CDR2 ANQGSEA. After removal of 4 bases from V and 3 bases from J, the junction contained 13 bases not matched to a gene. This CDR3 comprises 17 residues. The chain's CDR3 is CSVVEEVAGGPEETQYF. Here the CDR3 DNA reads TGCAGCGTTGTAGAAGAGGTAGCGGGAGGGCCGGAAGAGACCCAGTACTTC.